This T cell receptor beta chain comes out of a study of cytomegalovirus exposure and HLA in healthy donors. Points from the study as a whole: It is likely that the observed cluster of highly shared sequence variants was a sequencing artifact. According to a later analysis, donors in an Asian-associated ancestry cluster reportedly had fewer N-insertions than the approximately 730-donor mean. In a later analysis, TCR beta V- and J-gene trimming showed a link to a missense DCLRE1C variant. Several top significant clusters appeared, in a later analysis, to be linked to common viral pathogens.

Germline CDR1 and CDR2: MGHRA and YSYEKL. Unmatched junction bases numbered 8, after V lost 0 bases and J lost 3 bases. The CDR3 has 17 residues. The PCR ran on 60 Vbeta and 13 Jbeta primers. Measured with immunoSEQ multiplex PCR; TCRdb has only the in-frame clones, and not every one. The sample records under 200,000 clones, 12% being singletons. This clone has more than one count but fewer than ten. Its target is unknown. This TCR was sampled from a man in his fifties in good health and CMV-seropositive. The sequencing sample was made of PBMCs. The chain combines TRBV4-1 with TRBJ1-5, with 7 bases aligning to TRBD1. The CDR3 sequence: CASSQDRGEGANQPQHF. DNA for the CDR3: TGCGCCAGCAGCCAAGATAGGGGAGAGGGGGCCAATCAGCCCCAGCATTTT.